This paragraph reports one TCR beta chain. Germline CDR1 reads SGHVS; CDR2 reads FQNEAQ. The J segment lost 5 bases and the V segment lost 5 bases, leaving 4 bases of the junction unmatched. The CDR3 loop spans 13 amino acids. The sample belongs to a study of blood T cell repertoires in COVID-19. Overall study context: Italy, Spain and the United States were the sources of the convalescent and acute COVID-19 samples. The cDNA or gDNA used as material had been derived from T cells, B-cell-depleted T cells, or PBMCs.

Per the study methods: It was from reference gene primer amplification that nucleated cell counts were estimated. Sequenced by immunoSEQ multiplex PCR; TCRdb stores in-frame clones only, minus some. The D gene and trimming were derived from the DNA, and the V and J assignments and clone size from that table. The table shows some 80,000 clones, with around 84% occurring only once. Material for sequencing was peripheral blood. The sequence came from a human donor in a cohort sampled during active COVID-19. The rearrangement links TRBV7-8 to TRBJ2-3, with 7 bases that match TRBD2. In nucleotides, the CDR3 is TGTGCCAGCAGCCCGGGGACTATAGATACGCAGTATTTT. Translated: CASSPGTIDTQYF.